These T cell receptor beta chains were read from a single sample in a study of T cell changes during pregnancy in multiple sclerosis. Clones were sequenced by immunoSEQ multiplex PCR, and TCRdb holds only the in-frame ones, with some missing. Of about 44,000 clones listed, more than 70% are singletons. The sample consisted of CD8+ T cells from peripheral blood mononuclear cells, taken after pregnancy. The receptors here all came from a female donor in good health, enrolled as a control in a pregnancy study. Both conserved end residues are trimmed from each CDR3.

v_call | cdr3_length | cdr3_aa
TRBV2 | 11 | AIGEGGLYEQY
TRBV6-1 | 14 | ASSEWGQGANQPQH
TRBV5-6 | 10 | ASSTHKNIQY
TRBV7-9 | 11 | ASSFGGASEQF
TRBV11-2 | 14 | ASSFSRGTGVSAAF
TRBV6-5 | 14 | ASSYNGGGGNQPQH
TRBV2 | 13 | ASNGGDSSNTEAF
TRBV18 | 12 | ASSPPRTYNEQF
TRBV2 | 14 | ASSEVAGRLYNEQF
TRBV15 | 12 | ATSSGQGTGELF
TRBV7-9 | 13 | ASSLGGGSNQPQH
TRBV28 | 19 | ASSLTHTVPGTGKSNQPQH
TRBV4-2 | 11 | ASGTVSNQPQH
TRBV7-9 | 13 | ASSQLAGAYNEQF
TRBV9 | 14 | ASSASGGAGTDTQY
TRBV9 | 9 | ASSPNNEQF